Presented here are 15 T cell receptor beta chains from one specimen sequenced in a study of shared clonotypes between healthy human individuals. Produced via immunoSEQ multiplex PCR; TCRdb's table is partial and in-frame only. The data contain 2 million to 2.5 million clones, approximately 93% of them singletons. The specimen was naive CD4+ T cells from PBMCs. Sample subset: CD45RA+ positively selected. The source of these receptors is a man aged 18-30 years in good health. Some clones in this sample may be carry-over from other donors' samples.

The J gene is TRBJ2-7, the V gene TRBV15; the match to TRBD1 covers 7 bases. The CDR3 has 16 residues. Germline trimming cut 3 bases from V and 0 bases from J; bases unmatched to any gene: 8. Looked up from germline, CDR1 is LNHNV and CDR2 is YYDKDF (reference sequence). The CDR3 nucleotides read TGTGCCACCAGCAGCGAACAGGGGCCGAGCTCCTACGAGCAGTACTTC. Encoded protein: CATSSEQGPSSYEQYF.

This chain joins TRBV15 and TRBJ2-5, with D unresolved. Germline CDR1 is LNHNV and CDR2 is YYDKDF (reference sequence). This CDR3 comprises 14 residues. V was clipped by 0 bases and J by 5 bases, with 10 bases between them. For the CDR3, the DNA is TGTGCCACCAGCAGAGATCGACCTTTGGAGACCCAGTACTTC. Encoded protein: CATSRDRPLETQYF. The full variable domain, with the rest looked up from reference TRBV15 and TRBJ2-5, is DAMVIQNPRYQVTQFGKPVTLSCSQTLNHNVMYWYQQKSSQAPKLLFHYYDKDFNNEADTPDNFQSRRPNTSFCFLDIRSPGLGDTAMYLCATSRDRPLETQYFGPGTRLLVL.

CDR3 sequence (DNA): TGTGCCAGCAGCGTAGCGGGGTGGGGTGTCAATGAGCAGTTCTTC. It specifies CASSVAGWGVNEQFF. The chain employs TRBV9 and TRBJ2-1; possibly TRBD2 for D (5 bases). Germline-derived CDR1 and CDR2 are SGDLS and YYNGEE. V was trimmed by 0 bases and J by 6 bases, leaving 13 bases between them. The CDR3 runs to 15 residues.

This sequence joins TRBV5-4 and TRBJ2-3, with 8 bases fitting TRBD1. This CDR3 is 14 amino acids long. The trim removed 1 base at V and 4 bases at J, leaving 2 bases unmatched. Germline V gives CDR1 SGHNT, CDR2 YYREEE (reference sequence). The CDR3 DNA reads as TGTGCCAGCAGCTTGTCAGGGGGCTCAGATACGCAGTATTTT. Its translation: CASSLSGGSDTQYF. The whole variable domain, remainder taken from reference TRBV5-4 and TRBJ2-3, is ETGVTQSPTHLIKTRGQQVTLRCSSQSGHNTVSWYQQALGQGPQFIFQYYREEENGRGNFPPRFSGLQFPNYSSELNVNALELDDSALYLCASSLSGGSDTQYFGPGTRLTVL.

The chain carries TRBV7-2 and TRBJ1-1, with 7 bases aligning to TRBD1. Germline CDR1 is SGHTA and CDR2 is FQGNSA. The CDR3 consists of 15 residues. With V trimmed by 4 bases and J by 7 bases, 12 bases remained unmatched. This CDR3 reads CASSYFPTGLDEAFF. The CDR3 bases are TGTGCCAGCAGCTATTTCCCGACAGGGTTGGATGAAGCTTTCTTT.

The chain combines TRBV21-1 with TRBJ1-5; the table's D call TRBD1 went unverified against the DNA. TRBV21-1 is a known pseudogene. The CDR3 extends over 17 amino acids. The CDR3 spells CASSKGSGAGSNQPQHF. The DNA for the CDR3 is TGTGCCAGCAGCAAAGGGAGTGGGGCTGGGAGCAATCAGCCCCAGCATTTT.

J is TRBJ2-7 and V is TRBV27, with TRBD1 matching 12 bases. After removal of 3 bases from V and 6 bases from J, the junction contained 6 bases not matched to a gene. This CDR3 has 15 amino acids. CDR1 is MNHEY, CDR2 SMNVEV, per germline (reference sequence). CDR3 coding DNA: TGTGCCAGCAGTTTTTCCCGGGACAGGGGGCGCGAGCAGTACTTC. Amino acids: CASSFSRDRGREQYF.

This chain joins TRBV7-8 and TRBJ2-2, with 7 bases that match TRBD2. Germline V gene sequence: CDR1 SGHVS, CDR2 FQNEAQ. CDR3 length equals 16 residues. The junction had 8 bases not matched to a gene; V was cut back by 1 base and J by 6 bases. For the CDR3, the DNA is TGTGCCAGCAGCTTAGTCGTCGGGAGGTCACCCGGGGAGCTGTTTTTT. This sequence encodes CASSLVVGRSPGELFF.

The genes are TRBV13 and TRBJ1-4; weak D call: TRBD1 (6 bases). Germline lookup yields CDR1 PRHDT and CDR2 FYEKMQ (reference sequence). With 4 bases removed from V and 4 bases from J, the gap between germline ends came to 16 bases. The CDR3 is made up of 16 amino acids. CDR3 DNA: TGTGCCAGCAGCTCAAGACAGGCCTCCATTAATGAAAAACTGTTTTTT. It encodes CASSSRQASINEKLFF.

The J gene is TRBJ1-1, the V gene TRBV18; tentative D call: TRBD1 (6 bases). CDR1 and CDR2 (germline): KGHSH, LQKENI. V dropped 3 bases and J dropped 1 base, with 12 bases sitting between them. The CDR3 totals 15 residues. The CDR3 region is CASSPLTGQNTEAFF. In nucleotides, the CDR3 is TGTGCCAGCTCACCTCTGACAGGCCAGAACACTGAAGCTTTCTTT.

In this sample, this clone turned up once. The chain carries TRBV7-8 and TRBJ2-3; 10 nucleotides line up with TRBD2. CDR1 and CDR2 (germline): SGHVS, FQNEAQ. CDR3 length: 18 amino acids. Trimming cost V 1 base and J 1 base; bases outside gene matches: 8. CDR3 amino acids: CASSLGQREGPRTDTQYF. The DNA for the CDR3 is TGTGCCAGCAGCTTAGGGCAGCGGGAGGGCCCCCGCACAGATACGCAGTATTTT.

The chain combines TRBV27 with TRBJ2-1, with unresolved D. This CDR3 spans 14 amino acids. V was shortened by 6 bases and J by 4 bases, with 13 bases between the two germline ends. The germline V gene has CDR1 MNHEY and CDR2 SMNVEV (reference sequence). The CDR3, as DNA: TGTGCCAGCAGCCCCCAACGGCTATACAATGAGCAGTTCTTC. It specifies CASSPQRLYNEQFF.

The gene calls are TRBV27 and TRBJ1-1; TRBD1 is a possible D gene (5 bases). This CDR3 is 13 amino acids long. Looked up from germline, CDR1 is MNHEY and CDR2 is SMNVEV (reference sequence). Between the trimmed V and J ends, which lost 3 bases and 4 bases, there was a span of 9 bases. CDR3 sequence (DNA): TGTGCCAGCAGTTTTCTCGGGGGCACTGAAGCTTTCTTT. As protein: CASSFLGGTEAFF.

This clone came up a few times. The chain carries TRBV18 and TRBJ2-2, with a possible D match to TRBD1 (6 bases). CDR3 size: 15 residues. Trimming pared 3 bases from V and 3 bases from J, leaving 11 bases between. Germline V gene data show CDR1 as KGHSH and CDR2 as LQKENI. The CDR3 reads CASSPTYRDTGELFF. In nucleotides, the CDR3 is TGTGCCAGCTCACCTACCTACAGGGACACCGGGGAGCTGTTTTTT.

The V call is TRBV5-4, the J call TRBJ2-5; D ambiguous. The germline CDR1 and CDR2 sequences are SGHNT and YYREEE (reference sequence). The V gene lost 0 bases and the J gene lost 5 bases, with 17 bases spanning the gap. The CDR3 contains 16 residues. For the CDR3, the DNA is TGTGCCAGCAGCTTGGAGGCCACCCAGGCAAGGGAGACCCAGTACTTC. Encoded protein: CASSLEATQARETQYF.